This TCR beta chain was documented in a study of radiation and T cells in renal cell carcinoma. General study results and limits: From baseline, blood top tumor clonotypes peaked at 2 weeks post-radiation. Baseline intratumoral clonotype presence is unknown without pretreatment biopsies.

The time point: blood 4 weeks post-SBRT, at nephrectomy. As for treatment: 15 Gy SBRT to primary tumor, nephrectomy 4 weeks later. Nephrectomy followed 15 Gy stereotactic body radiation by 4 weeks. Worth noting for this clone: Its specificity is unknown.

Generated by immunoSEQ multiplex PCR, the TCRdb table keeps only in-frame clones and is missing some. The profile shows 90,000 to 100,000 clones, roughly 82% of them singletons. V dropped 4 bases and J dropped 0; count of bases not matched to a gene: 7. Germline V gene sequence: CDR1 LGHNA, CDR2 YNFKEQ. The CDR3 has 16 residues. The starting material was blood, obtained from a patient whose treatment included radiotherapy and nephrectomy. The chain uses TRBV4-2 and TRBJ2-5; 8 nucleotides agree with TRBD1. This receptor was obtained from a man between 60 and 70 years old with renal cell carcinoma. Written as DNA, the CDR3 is TGTGCCAGCAGCCCTTGGACAGGGTGGGACCAAGAGACCCAGTACTTC. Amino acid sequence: CASSPWTGWDQETQYF.